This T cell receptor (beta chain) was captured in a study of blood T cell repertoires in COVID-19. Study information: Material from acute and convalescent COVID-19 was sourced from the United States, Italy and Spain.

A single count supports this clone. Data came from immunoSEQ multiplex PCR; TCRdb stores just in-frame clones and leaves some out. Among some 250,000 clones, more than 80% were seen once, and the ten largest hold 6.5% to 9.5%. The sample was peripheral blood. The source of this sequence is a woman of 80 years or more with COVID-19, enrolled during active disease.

In DNA, the CDR3 is TGTGCCAGTAATGCAGGGTATTTGTACGGTGGCTACACCTTC. Amino acid sequence: CASNAGYLYGGYTF. This chain joins TRBV19 and TRBJ1-2, with a possible D match to TRBD1 (5 bases). Looked up from germline, CDR1 is LNHDA and CDR2 is SQIVND (reference sequence). There are 14 residues in the CDR3. V lost 7 bases and J lost 7, with 19 bases in between.